This is a list of T cell receptor beta chains from one sample in a study of Graves' ophthalmopathy and Graves' hyperthyroidism. Each CDR3 protein is one row after TCRdb ran MiXCR on the multiplex PCR reads. The data show around 1,200,000 distinct CDR3 sequences, 36% seen once. The specimen was peripheral blood or thyroid tissue (not recorded which). These receptor sequences come from an adult man with Graves' hyperthyroidism. Each CDR3 is given with its conserved first and last residue. Each record gives: D gene, clone size, J gene, V gene, CDR3 DNA, CDR3 protein. The D gene is left open where the match is weak. Not all rows give a size; the values are once, few, many and, for expanded clones, a class.

TRBD2 . TRBJ2-1 TRBV2 TGTGCCGGTGTAGCGGGGGGCACCTCGCGAGAGCAGTTCTTC CAGVAGGTSREQFF
. . TRBJ2-6 TRBV10-3 TGTGCCATCAGTGTTGGGCAGGTAGAAGCTTTC CAISVGQVEAF
. . TRBJ2-3 TRBV7-6 TGTGCCAGCAGCTTAGTTTCCCAGTCCACAGATACGCAGTATTTT CASSLVSQSTDTQYF
TRBD1 . TRBJ2-7 TRBV4-2 TGTGCCAGCAGCCAAGGTGGGACAGGGGACCACGAGCAGTACTTC CASSQGGTGDHEQYF
. once TRBJ1-1 TRBV6-5 TGTGCCAGCAGACTCGACAGACTCACTGAAGCTTTCTTT CASRLDRLTEAFF
. . TRBJ1-4 TRBV5-5 TGTGCCAGCAGCTTAGAGACAGGACATCCTTTGTTT CASSLETGHPLF
. many TRBJ2-5 TRBV5-1 TGTGCCAGCAGCCCCTCCGCAGCGGGAGAGACCCAGTACTTC CASSPSAAGETQYF
. . TRBJ1-2 TRBV7-8 TGTGCCAGCAGCTTAGAGGATCGGGCAACCTCTTCTGGTGGCTACACCTTC CASSLEDRATSSGGYTF
. many TRBJ2-6 TRBV20-1 TGCAGTGTGGTCTCTGAGGCCAACGTCCTGACTTTC CSVVSEANVLTF
TRBD1 many TRBJ2-5 TRBV12-3/TRBV12-4 TGTGCCAGCAGTTTAGACAGGGGACGAGGGGAGACCCAGTACTTC CASSLDRGRGETQYF
. many TRBJ1-6 TRBV7-9 TGTGCCAGCAGCTCTGACAGTGGGGGGAATTCACCCCTCCACTTT CASSSDSGGNSPLHF
TRBD1 . TRBJ1-6 TRBV2 TGTGCCAGCAAAGGGGACAGTTCTAATTCACCCCTCCACTTT CASKGDSSNSPLHF
TRBD1 many TRBJ1-2 TRBV9 TGTGCCAGCAGCGTACACGACAGGGTGGTTAGCGGCTACACCTTC CASSVHDRVVSGYTF
. . TRBJ2-5 TRBV7-2 TGTGCCAGCAGCGTCAAAGAGTATTCAGAGACCCAGTACTTC CASSVKEYSETQYF
TRBD1 . TRBJ2-5 TRBV7-2 TGTGCCAGCAGCTCGCCGACAGGGGCCCAAGAGACCCAGTACTTC CASSSPTGAQETQYF
. many TRBJ2-7 TRBV29-1 TGCAGCGTTGAAGATCCTCAGTCCTACGAGCAGTACTTC CSVEDPQSYEQYF
. many TRBJ2-2 TRBV7-9 TGTGCCAGCAGCCCCTCAGGCGGAGGTAACACCGGGGAGCTGTTTTTT CASSPSGGGNTGELFF
. many TRBJ2-7 TRBV10-2 TGCGCCAGCAGTGAGAGGGCTAGCTACGAGCAGTACTTC CASSERASYEQYF
. many TRBJ1-2 TRBV29-1 TGCAGCGTTGTATCGACCCCAGACCCCGCTAACTATGGCTACACCTTC CSVVSTPDPANYGYTF
TRBD1 few TRBJ1-1 TRBV6-2/TRBV6-3 TGTGCCAGCGAGATCGGCAGGGGGCTCGAGAACACTGAAGCTTTCTTT CASEIGRGLENTEAFF